The rows below give T cell receptor beta chains drawn from one sample of a study of patients and donors after allogeneic stem cell transplantation. MiXCR, applied by TCRdb to the RT-PCR reads, yields one record per CDR3 protein. The sample has some 200,000 distinct CDR3 sequences, 35% to 50% seen once. The source material was blood, either unsorted or a sorted T cell fraction (not recorded which). The receptors derive from a human donor who was either an allogeneic HSCT recipient or a stem cell or donor lymphocyte infusion donor (not recorded which). It is not recorded whose cells these are; they may come from a transplant donor. Each CDR3 is given with its conserved first and last residue.

v_gene: TRBV12-3/TRBV12-4; j_gene: TRBJ1-6; CDR3aa: CASSLGATGTDNSPLHF
v_gene: TRBV7-2; j_gene: TRBJ1-1; CDR3aa: CASSLGPGLNTEAFF
v_gene: TRBV27; j_gene: TRBJ1-1; CDR3aa: CASRNREGTEAFF
v_gene: TRBV12-3/TRBV12-4; j_gene: TRBJ1-1; CDR3aa: CASSPNLDSVGTEAFF
v_gene: TRBV6-6; j_gene: TRBJ1-1; CDR3aa: CASIKDWYTEAFF
v_gene: TRBV9; j_gene: TRBJ2-2; CDR3aa: CASSVTNTGELFF
v_gene: TRBV7-2; j_gene: TRBJ1-1; CDR3aa: CASTATGAEAFF
v_gene: TRBV15; j_gene: TRBJ2-3; CDR3aa: CATSRRTGPDTQYF
v_gene: TRBV6-6; j_gene: TRBJ1-2; CDR3aa: CASSWTELKAQGGYGYTF
v_gene: TRBV4-2; j_gene: TRBJ1-1; CDR3aa: CASSQGSRTGLNTEAFF
v_gene: TRBV27; j_gene: TRBJ1-5; CDR3aa: CASSEQGANNQPQHF
v_gene: TRBV6-5; j_gene: TRBJ1-1; CDR3aa: CASSYWSGGEAFF
v_gene: TRBV20-1; j_gene: TRBJ2-7; CDR3aa: CSPWDKAYEQYF
v_gene: TRBV29-1; j_gene: TRBJ2-1; CDR3aa: CSVEQRLAVNEQFF
v_gene: TRBV2; j_gene: TRBJ1-2; CDR3aa: CASSLEEPGSNYGYTF
v_gene: TRBV20-1; j_gene: TRBJ1-2; CDR3aa: CSARGADVYGYTF
v_gene: TRBV3-1; j_gene: TRBJ1-1; CDR3aa: CASSQATYPEAFF
v_gene: TRBV12-3/TRBV12-4; j_gene: TRBJ1-2; CDR3aa: CASSLSGDYGYTF
v_gene: TRBV7-6; j_gene: TRBJ1-1; CDR3aa: CASSLVACGGWRNTEAFF
v_gene: TRBV20-1; j_gene: TRBJ1-2; CDR3aa: CSARNSGGYTF
v_gene: TRBV5-6; j_gene: TRBJ2-7; CDR3aa: CASSYGTGGLSYEQYF
v_gene: TRBV27; j_gene: TRBJ2-3; CDR3aa: CASSFSNPSTDTQYF
v_gene: TRBV9; j_gene: TRBJ1-2; CDR3aa: CASSVEFRGPLQLRDGYTF
v_gene: TRBV9; j_gene: TRBJ1-1; CDR3aa: CASSVEALTGKKTEAFF
v_gene: TRBV6-5; j_gene: TRBJ2-1; CDR3aa: CASSSLYNEQFF
v_gene: TRBV27; j_gene: TRBJ2-5; CDR3aa: CASGRAGETQYF
v_gene: TRBV10-3; j_gene: TRBJ1-5; CDR3aa: CAISEFGYSNQPQHF
v_gene: TRBV6-5; j_gene: TRBJ1-2; CDR3aa: CASRQDGGYTF
v_gene: TRBV27; j_gene: TRBJ1-5; CDR3aa: CASSLVLWGSPGPQHF
v_gene: TRBV7-9; j_gene: TRBJ1-1; CDR3aa: CASSSLVSGTEAFF
v_gene: TRBV15; j_gene: TRBJ1-2; CDR3aa: CATSPTGEYGYTF
v_gene: TRBV28; j_gene: TRBJ1-1; CDR3aa: CASSLSRDKLGAFF
v_gene: TRBV2; j_gene: TRBJ2-1; CDR3aa: CASELAGDHNEQFF
v_gene: TRBV7-9; j_gene: TRBJ1-5; CDR3aa: CASSLGHQPQHF
v_gene: TRBV12-3/TRBV12-4; j_gene: TRBJ2-1; CDR3aa: CASSQRTGYNEQFF
v_gene: TRBV9; j_gene: TRBJ2-3; CDR3aa: CASSDREDTQYF
v_gene: TRBV7-8; j_gene: TRBJ2-3; CDR3aa: CASSPRRIPTETQYF
v_gene: TRBV12-3/TRBV12-4; j_gene: TRBJ1-1; CDR3aa: CASSLVGEAFF
v_gene: TRBV29-1; j_gene: TRBJ2-7; CDR3aa: CSVEAQTSGRTEIYEQYF
v_gene: TRBV13; j_gene: TRBJ2-3; CDR3aa: CASSPPYEGRSTDTQYF
v_gene: TRBV18; j_gene: TRBJ1-5; CDR3aa: CASSLPGAGDQPQHF
v_gene: TRBV29-1; j_gene: TRBJ2-7; CDR3aa: CSAFEVYEQYF
v_gene: TRBV28; j_gene: TRBJ1-5; CDR3aa: CASSFGPTAYSNQPQHF
v_gene: TRBV3-1; j_gene: TRBJ1-1; CDR3aa: CASSLRERMNTEAFF
v_gene: TRBV19; j_gene: TRBJ2-1; CDR3aa: CASTYSGALYNEQFF
v_gene: TRBV12-3/TRBV12-4; j_gene: TRBJ2-3; CDR3aa: CASSFLGLAGQARGTDTQYF
v_gene: TRBV12-3/TRBV12-4; j_gene: TRBJ1-2; CDR3aa: CASSLEGPNYGYTF
v_gene: TRBV5-5; j_gene: TRBJ2-1; CDR3aa: CASSLRLAPMNEQFF
v_gene: TRBV4-2; j_gene: TRBJ2-7; CDR3aa: CASSVPGQALLEQYF
v_gene: TRBV27; j_gene: TRBJ2-2; CDR3aa: CASTPMDRAATGELFF